The sequence of this TCR beta chain was determined in a study of OX40 agonist ivuxolimab in advanced cancers. The assay was immunoSEQ multiplex PCR, and TCRdb's table has in-frame clones only and misses some. Here the sample spans over 85,000 clones, 91% being singletons. The CDR3 sequence is 15 residues long. From germline, CDR1 is SGHRS and CDR2 YFSETQ. V trimming: 0 bases; J trimming: 3 bases; junction bases outside the gene matches: 4. The TCR comes from an adult with an advanced solid tumor such as melanoma, head and neck, liver or kidney cancer. Sequenced material: CD4+ or CD8+ T cells sorted from blood, taken in a trial of the OX40 agonist ivuxolimab. The chain carries TRBV5-1 and TRBJ1-1, with 8 nucleotides matching TRBD1. The CDR3 DNA reads TGCGCCAGCAGCTTGGGGTCAGGGGGCTACACTGAAGCTTTCTTT. Amino acid sequence: CASSLGSGGYTEAFF.